The T cell receptor (beta chain) described here comes from a study of identical twins. After removal of 5 bases from V and 10 bases from J, the junction contained 9 bases not matched to a gene. Germline CDR1 reads MNHEY; CDR2 reads SVGEGT. The CDR3 is 16 residues long. Everyone who donated was a healthy Caucasian. TCRdb independently ran MiXCR on the 5' RACE reads; one entry per CDR3 protein. Altogether hundreds of thousands of distinct CDR3 sequences are present, about 20% being singletons, with the ten largest covering over 10%. This sample was shared with a second study, whose subject was T cells expressing NK-cell markers.

The gene calls are TRBV6-2 or TRBV6-3 and TRBJ2-1; 15 bases are a match to TRBD2. The receptor was derived from a woman aged 18-30 years in good health. Sequenced material: PBMCs. The chain's CDR3 is CASSPTGTSGRREQFF. The DNA for the CDR3 is TGTGCCAGCAGTCCCACCGGGACTAGCGGGAGGCGGGAGCAGTTCTTC.